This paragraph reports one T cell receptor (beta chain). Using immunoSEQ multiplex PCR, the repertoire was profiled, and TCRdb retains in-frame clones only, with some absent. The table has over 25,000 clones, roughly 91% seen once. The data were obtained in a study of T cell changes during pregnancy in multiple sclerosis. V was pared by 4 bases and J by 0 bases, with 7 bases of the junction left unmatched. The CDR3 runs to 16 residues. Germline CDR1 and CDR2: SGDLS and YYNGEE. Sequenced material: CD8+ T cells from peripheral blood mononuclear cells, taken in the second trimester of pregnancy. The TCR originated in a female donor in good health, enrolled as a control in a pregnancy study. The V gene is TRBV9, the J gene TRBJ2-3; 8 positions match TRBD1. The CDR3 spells CASSTSDRESTDTQYF. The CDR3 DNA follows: TGTGCCAGCAGCACATCGGACAGGGAAAGCACAGATACGCAGTATTTT.